Presented here are 17 T cell receptor beta chains from one specimen sequenced in a study of blood T cell repertoires in COVID-19. Clones were sequenced by immunoSEQ multiplex PCR, and TCRdb holds only the in-frame ones, with some missing. In the table there are roughly 250,000 clones, more than 70% of which are singletons. Sample: PBMCs or T cells enriched from blood (not recorded which). These receptors came from a woman in her thirties or forties with acute COVID-19.

The chain recombines TRBV2 with TRBJ1-1; 9 nucleotides line up with TRBD1. Germline values: CDR1 SNHLY, CDR2 FYNNEI. Trimming at V came to 6 bases and at J to 7 bases, leaving 9 bases not matched to a gene. The CDR3 contains 14 residues. CDR3 in amino acids: CASREGQGGSEAFF. The CDR3 bases are TGTGCCAGCAGGGAGGGACAGGGAGGTAGTGAAGCTTTCTTT.

The J gene is TRBJ2-2, the V gene TRBV21-1; the DNA was not used to check the table's D call, TRBD1. TRBV21-1 is a pseudogene. CDR3 size: 16 residues. CDR3 bases: TGTGCCAGCAATCCCTGGACAGGGAGGAACACCGGGGAGCTGTTTTTT. Amino acid sequence: CASNPWTGRNTGELFF.

The chain carries TRBV19 and TRBJ2-6, with 7 bases lining up with TRBD1. The V gene end was trimmed by 10 bases and the J gene end by 0 bases; junction bases not matched to a gene: 12. Per the germline V gene, CDR1 is LNHDA and CDR2 is SQIVND (reference sequence). This CDR3 region has 17 residues. The CDR3 sequence is CATAGGRGASGANVLTF. CDR3 bases: TGTGCCACGGCAGGGGGAAGAGGGGCCTCTGGGGCCAACGTCCTGACTTTC.

The chain carries TRBV19 and TRBJ2-7; 7 nucleotides match TRBD1. Germline CDR1 reads LNHDA; CDR2 reads SQIVND (reference sequence). The V gene end was trimmed by 5 bases and the J gene end by 6 bases; junction bases not matched to a gene: 10. This CDR3 region has 14 residues. For the CDR3, the DNA is TGTGCCAGTAGTTATGGCCTACAGGGGAGCGAGCAGTACTTC. It yields the protein CASSYGLQGSEQYF.

The chain combines TRBV6-2 or TRBV6-3 with TRBJ2-1; 12 nucleotides line up with TRBD2. V shed 5 bases, J shed 9 bases, and the junction held 5 bases outside the gene matches. CDR1 and CDR2 from the germline V gene are MNHEY and SVGEGT. The CDR3 loop spans 14 amino acids. The CDR3 nucleotides read TGTGCCAGCAGTCGACTAGCGGGAGTGGTTGAGCAGTTCTTC. This sequence encodes CASSRLAGVVEQFF.

This clone was observed a single time. This chain joins TRBV5-6 and TRBJ1-2; 7 bases are shared with TRBD1. V was pared by 4 bases and J by 7 bases, with 10 bases of the junction left unmatched. The CDR3 is 14 residues long. CDR1 and CDR2 from the germline V gene are SGHDT and YYEEEE. In nucleotides, the CDR3 is TGTGCCAGCAGCCTTAACAGGGGAGTTGGTGGCTACACCTTC. Its translation is CASSLNRGVGGYTF.

This clone has a single count. V and J are TRBV7-6 and TRBJ2-1, with 13 bases matching TRBD2. From germline, CDR1 is SGHVS and CDR2 FNYEAQ. Trimming removed 5 bases from V and 0 bases from J; junction bases left unmatched: 4. The CDR3 contains 17 residues. The CDR3 DNA follows: TGTGCCAGCAGCGCCGGGACTAGCGGGAACTCCTACAATGAGCAGTTCTTC. It encodes CASSAGTSGNSYNEQFF. Complete variable domain (other parts from reference TRBV7-6 and TRBJ2-1): GAGVSQSPRYKVTKRGQDVALRCDPISGHVSLYWYRQALGQGPEFLTYFNYEAQQDKSGLPNDRFSAERPEGSISTLTIQRTEQRDSAMYRCASSAGTSGNSYNEQFFGPGTRLTVL.

This clone has a single count. V usage is TRBV19 and J usage is TRBJ1-1; D is uncertain. V lost 3 bases and J 2 bases, leaving 10 bases between the germline ends. CDR3 length: 14 residues. Germline CDR1 and CDR2: LNHDA and SQIVND (reference sequence). The CDR3 reads CASSMMEINTEAFF. The CDR3 region has the DNA TGTGCCAGTAGTATGATGGAGATTAACACTGAAGCTTTCTTT.

The genes are TRBV5-1 and TRBJ2-7, with 10 bases fitting TRBD2. Losses at the gene ends were 0 bases for V and 0 bases for J; bases not matched to a gene: 3. The CDR3 is made up of 16 amino acids. Looked up from germline, CDR1 is SGHRS and CDR2 is YFSETQ. CDR3 loop: CASSLATSGISYEQYF. The CDR3 nucleotides read TGCGCCAGCAGCTTGGCCACTAGCGGGATCTCCTACGAGCAGTACTTC.

This CDR3 reads CASSLMGQGATDTQYF. The CDR3 DNA follows: TGCGCCAGCAGCTTAATGGGACAGGGGGCGACAGATACGCAGTATTTT. The chain joins TRBV5-1 to TRBJ2-3, with 12 nucleotides matching TRBD1. V lost 2 bases to trimming and J lost 3 bases; unmatched junction nucleotides: 4. This CDR3 region has 16 residues. Germline V gene lookup returns CDR1 SGHRS and CDR2 YFSETQ.

This clone has just a few counts. The chain has TRBV5-4 and TRBJ1-2, with 8 bases fitting TRBD1. The CDR3 runs to 15 residues. From germline, CDR1 is SGHNT and CDR2 YYREEE (reference sequence). J gave up 4 bases and V 4 bases, and 9 bases lay outside the gene matches. The CDR3 nucleotides read TGTGCCAGCAGCGCGGTGACAGGGGCTACCTATGGCTACACCTTC. Amino acid sequence: CASSAVTGATYGYTF.

The genes are TRBV19 and TRBJ1-5; D is uncertain. The V gene's germline CDR1 is LNHDA and CDR2 SQIVND (reference sequence). This CDR3 has 13 residues. Between the trimmed V and J ends, which lost 3 bases and 5 bases, there was a span of 8 bases. The CDR3 DNA reads as TGTGCCAGTAGTATGAGGGAAGATCAGCCCCAGCATTTT. Translated: CASSMREDQPQHF.

The chain uses TRBV2 and TRBJ1-4, with a tentative D call TRBD1 (5 bases). V lost 8 bases to trimming and J lost 8 bases, with 15 bases between them. The CDR3 is 13 residues long. Germline CDR1 and CDR2: SNHLY and FYNNEI. In DNA form, the CDR3 reads TGTGCCAGCGAGACAGACCTTGGGGAAAAACTGTTTTTT. Protein sequence: CASETDLGEKLFF.

CDR3 region: CASSFGESQPQHF. For the CDR3, the DNA is TGTGCCAGCAGTTTCGGGGAGAGTCAGCCCCAGCATTTT. The chain joins TRBV12-3 or TRBV12-4 to TRBJ1-5; D gene uncertain. V gave up 3 bases and J gave up 6 bases, with 9 bases separating them. This CDR3 has 13 amino acids.

The V and J genes are TRBV19 and TRBJ2-1; D is ambiguous. Trimming pared 0 bases from V and 2 bases from J, leaving 8 bases between. The CDR3 is made up of 15 amino acids. Germline CDR1 is LNHDA and CDR2 is SQIVND (reference sequence). CDR3 sequence reads: CASSIDLETYNEQFF. As DNA, the CDR3 is TGTGCCAGTAGTATAGATCTCGAGACCTACAATGAGCAGTTCTTC.

This chain joins TRBV5-4 and TRBJ1-5, with 7 bases lining up with TRBD1. CDR3 length: 15 residues. Germline V gene lookup returns CDR1 SGHNT and CDR2 YYREEE (reference sequence). Trimming removed 4 bases from V and 3 bases from J; junction bases left unmatched: 7. The CDR3 loop reads CASSVGGGDNQPQHF. The CDR3 DNA follows: TGTGCCAGCAGCGTAGGGGGCGGAGACAATCAGCCCCAGCATTTT.

This clone was observed once. The chain carries TRBV19 and TRBJ2-1, with a weak D call TRBD2 (5 bases). Trimming stripped 7 bases from V and 0 bases from J, with 10 bases between. Germline assignment: CDR1 LNHDA and CDR2 SQIVND (reference sequence). The CDR3 extends over 14 amino acids. CDR3 sequence: CASMGVGSYNEQFF. CDR3 coding DNA: TGTGCCAGTATGGGAGTCGGCTCCTACAATGAGCAGTTCTTC.